Detailed here is one T cell receptor beta chain. What it binds is not known. Germline assignment: CDR1 LNHNV and CDR2 YYDKDF (reference sequence). This CDR3 is built from 17 residues. Germline trimming cut 0 bases from V and 4 bases from J; bases unmatched to any gene: 10. TCRdb re-derived calls from the RT-PCR reads in MiXCR, one entry per CDR3 protein. The repertoire consists of approximately 170,000 distinct CDR3 sequences, with about an eighth occurring once and the leading ten covering roughly 24%. This specimen comes from a study of response to subunit inactivated influenza vaccine. General observations from the study: Every seasonal influenza vaccination brings in few new T cells, the authors suggested.

This chain uses TRBV15 with TRBJ1-2; 8 positions match TRBD1. This receptor was obtained from a man aged 50 or older who received an inactivated influenza vaccine. Sequencing was performed on CD8+ T cells sorted from PBMCs, taken about 5 days after vaccination. The CDR3 DNA is TGTGCCACCAGCAGAGATTTCGCTGACAGGGGCTCCTATGGCTACACCTTC. Residues: CATSRDFADRGSYGYTF.